This T cell receptor beta chain was observed in a study of CXCR3-negative and CXCR3-positive naive CD8 T cells. Findings and caveats of the study: Naive cells with CXCR3 showed TRB CDR3s that were more hydrophobic than those in CXCR3-negative naive cells. The study found comparably high diversity in both naive subsets and much lower diversity in memory CD8+ cells.

Every subset of CD8+ T cells was sorted in triplicate at fewer than 350,000 cells each. Naive CD8+ T cells had a CD45RO-CCR7+CD27+CD95- phenotype. The germline V gene has CDR1 SGHVS and CDR2 FNYEAQ. This CDR3 region has 16 residues. A note on this clonotype: Antigen: not known.

In preparing the TRB cDNA libraries, 5' RACE with UMI labels was used. TCRdb re-called the 5' RACE reads and shows each CDR3 protein once, DNA omitted. The sample holds fewer than 95,000 distinct CDR3 sequences. The clonotype was recovered from a human donor in good health. Some clones in this sample may be carry-over from other donors' samples. The source material was naive CXCR3- CD8+ T cells from blood. Regarding subset: CD45RO-CCR7+CD27+CD95- naive CD8+ T cells lacking CXCR3 (TNR3-). This chain links TRBV7-6 with TRBJ1-4; TCRdb lists TRBD1, though no DNA is available to test this call. The CDR3 region is CASRSSGGEVYEKLFF.